The sequence of this T cell receptor beta chain was determined in a study of early T cells in non-severe SARS-CoV-2 infection (dated by TCRdb to the early 2020s). The study in broad terms: TCR sequencing used bulk RNA from unsorted whole blood, so alpha and beta chains could not be paired.

The library was prepared using 5' RACE. Sequenced on a NextSeq 500. In the TCR library protocol, unique molecular identifiers were attached to individual cDNA molecules to correct for PCR bias and sequencing error. Both TCR alpha and beta chains were sequenced, and tight co-correlation was observed between alpha and beta sequence abundances in each sample. Per the authors' processing: V gene, J gene and CDR3 annotation of TCR sequences was performed with Decombinator V4. TCRs were defined as expanded if a significant change between any two time points was detected under a Poisson model with p below 0.0001. TCR abundances were normalised to the total number of TCRs sequenced per sample and expressed as counts per million. TRAV1-2 paired with TRAJ12, TRAJ20 or TRAJ33 defined MAIT TCRs, while TRAV10 paired with TRAJ18 defined iNKT TCRs. VDJdb, accessed 1 November 2021, was searched for CMV, EBV and SARS-CoV-2 annotated TCRs, with TCRs annotated for multiple antigens excluded. TCRdb reran the public reads through fastp at Q25 and MiXCR, keeping productive beta chains. Each entry merges the rows of one CDR3 protein and shows their most common DNA and genes. The V and J calls were determined by TCRdb, not by the authors. The sample yields about 48,000 distinct CDR3 sequences; 6.2% were counted once. The top ten constitute approximately 6.3% of the sample.

In the germline V gene, CDR1 corresponds to SGHTA and CDR2 to FQGTGA. The trim is 3 bases for V and 4 bases for J, with a gap of 17 bases between the germline ends. Taken from cysteine to phenylalanine, the CDR3 has 16 residues. The entry retains the CDR3 DNA only, 48 bases that are in frame from base 1. Ten or more counts support this clonotype. This receptor's antigen is unknown. No per-base quality is available; no much larger clone lies one base away. This was a case-control study nested in a cohort of healthcare workers in London, UK, who had nasopharyngeal swab PCR tests and blood samples taken every week. Healthcare workers were recruited during the week of the UK lockdown, between 23 and 31 March 2020, and followed weekly for up to roughly 15 weeks. Broad study findings and their caveats: VDJdb matching was skewed toward anti-spike CD8 responses and likely underestimated virus-specific expansions by missing private and CD4 specificities.

This sequence uses TRBV7-3 and TRBJ2-3; a weak D assignment points to TRBD1 (5 bases agree). The sample here was whole blood, taken at baseline. The TCR was taken from an adult who was a healthcare worker with PCR-confirmed SARS-CoV-2 infection or an uninfected control (not recorded which). The nucleotide sequence is TGTGCCAGCAGCTTTCTAGGGGCAGAGAGCCCAGATACGCAGTATTTT. This gives the protein CASSFLGAESPDTQYF.